Following are 11 T cell receptor beta chains from one sample sequenced in a study of identical twins. TCRdb fed the 5' RACE reads into MiXCR, producing one record per CDR3 protein. In the table there are 690,000 or so distinct CDR3 sequences, under 9% of which are singletons. These same data were also listed under a study on yellow fever vaccine responses in identical twins.

Sequenced input: PBMCs. These receptors all come from a woman between 18 and 29 years old in good health.

This clonotype has more than one count but fewer than ten. J is TRBJ1-1 and V is TRBV12-3 or TRBV12-4, with D possibly TRBD1 on 5 matching bases. This CDR3 has 11 amino acids. The germline V and J ends were trimmed by 6 bases and 9 bases, with 11 bases remaining between them. The CDR3 DNA follows: TGTGCCAGCAGGAGGGGCCAAAAAGCTTTCTTT. It specifies CASRRGQKAFF.

This clonotype came up a few times. The chain employs TRBV24-1 and TRBJ2-3; D perhaps matches TRBD2 (7 bases). The CDR3 runs to 16 residues. V lost 7 bases and J lost 1, with 17 bases in between. Germline values: CDR1 KGHDR, CDR2 SFDVKD. The CDR3 DNA reads as TGTGCCACCAGCACGGACAGCGGGATAGGCACAGATACGCAGTATTTT. Protein sequence: CATSTDSGIGTDTQYF.

This chain links TRBV24-1 with TRBJ2-2; D is possibly TRBD2 (6 bases). Between the trimmed V and J ends, which lost 4 bases and 5 bases, there was a span of 19 bases. The CDR3 has 17 amino acids. Germline V gene sequence: CDR1 KGHDR, CDR2 SFDVKD. The chain's CDR3 is CATSDIDTGLSTGELFF. The CDR3 bases are TGTGCCACCAGTGACATCGATACCGGACTATCAACCGGGGAGCTGTTTTTT.

This sequence joins TRBV7-9 and TRBJ1-1; D is ambiguous. The V and J ends lost 1 base and 6 bases respectively, with 12 bases between them. CDR1 SEHNR and CDR2 FQNEAQ come from the germline V gene (reference sequence). The CDR3 is 14 residues long. The CDR3 DNA follows: TGTGCCAGCAGCTTAGGAACGGGTGAGCCTGAAGCTTTCTTT. Protein product: CASSLGTGEPEAFF.

The chain uses TRBV10-3 and TRBJ2-2; D remains unclear. The CDR3 spans 13 residues. The V gene's germline CDR1 is ENHRY and CDR2 SYGVKD. V lost 6 bases and J 4 bases, leaving 9 bases between the germline ends. Here the CDR3 reads CAISGTLTGELFF. Here the CDR3 DNA reads TGTGCCATCAGCGGCACCCTCACCGGGGAGCTGTTTTTT.

CDR3 protein: CASRGLGTPRETQYF. The CDR3 DNA sequence: TGCGCCAGCAGGGGACTCGGGACACCGCGGGAGACCCAGTACTTC. The chain has TRBV5-1 and TRBJ2-5; possibly TRBD1 or TRBD2 for D (6 bases each). CDR1 and CDR2 from the germline V gene are SGHRS and YFSETQ. The CDR3 extends over 15 amino acids. With 5 bases removed from V and 5 bases from J, the gap between germline ends came to 19 bases.

This clonotype came up many times. This chain joins TRBV12-3 or TRBV12-4 and TRBJ2-3; D is undetermined. This CDR3 is built from 13 residues. V was clipped by 3 bases and J by 2 bases, with 6 bases between them. This CDR3 reads CASSLLITDTQYF. The CDR3 nucleotides read TGTGCCAGCAGTTTGCTAATCACAGATACGCAGTATTTT.

The DNA for the CDR3 is TGCGCCAGCAGCTTGCAACCGGGGAAGGCATATCAGCCCCAGCATTTT. It specifies CASSLQPGKAYQPQHF. The chain employs TRBV5-1 and TRBJ1-5; D is unclear. Trimming took 1 base from V and 5 from J, leaving 16 bases between them. CDR3 length: 16 amino acids. Germline V gene lookup returns CDR1 SGHRS and CDR2 YFSETQ.

This clonotype was observed a few times. CDR3 in DNA: TGTGCCAGCAGCCCCCACAGGGTGGCAGCAACCTACGAGCAGTACTTC. Translating it yields CASSPHRVAATYEQYF. The genes are TRBV6-2 or TRBV6-3 and TRBJ2-7; the D gene is possibly TRBD1 (6 bases). This CDR3 has 16 amino acids. CDR1 MNHEY and CDR2 SVGEGT come from the germline V gene. V was cut by 6 bases and J by 2 bases, with 20 bases left in between.

This clonotype was detected only a few times. The chain is built from TRBV25-1 and TRBJ2-3, with TRBD1 matching 12 bases. J was trimmed by 5 bases and V by 2 bases; bases with no gene match: 5. The CDR3 has 16 amino acids. CDR1 and CDR2 (germline): MGHDK, SYGVNS. The CDR3 DNA follows: TGTGCCAGCAGTGAAAGAGGGACAGGGGGCAGAGATACGCAGTATTTT. Amino acid sequence: CASSERGTGGRDTQYF.

The table lists this clonotype with a few counts. V usage is TRBV4-1 and J usage is TRBJ2-1; no clear D gene. Germline lookup yields CDR1 MGHRA and CDR2 YSYEKL. Trimming left V 4 bases short and J 6 bases short, with 19 bases between. The CDR3 length is 16 residues. This CDR3 reads CASSPSVSSSRNEQFF. CDR3 nucleotide sequence: TGCGCCAGCAGCCCAAGCGTTAGTAGCAGCCGCAATGAGCAGTTCTTC.